Following are 28 T cell receptor beta chains from one sample sequenced in a study of beta chain features in type 1 diabetes. Overall study results and limits: Moderately but significantly shorter TCRB CDR3s were found in Type 1 diabetes patients in all four CD4+ subsets.

No cognate antigen is known for these TCRs. The study reverse transcribed the entire isolated RNA, so it sequenced expressed TCRB transcripts. TCRdb's table, derived via immunoSEQ multiplex PCR, lists solely in-frame clones and lacks some. The table has around 250,000 clones, 14% seen once. Sequenced: naive CD4+ T cells from blood. These TCRs come from a man aged 25 to 40 with type 1 diabetes.

This clone was observed a handful of times. The gene calls are TRBV2 and TRBJ1-5, with D possibly being TRBD1 (5 bases). V lost 4 bases to trimming and J lost 9 bases, with 25 bases between them. The CDR3 runs 17 residues. Germline CDR1 reads SNHLY; CDR2 reads FYNNEI. CDR3 coding DNA: TGTGCCAGCAGTGGGGATCAGGGTTACCTCCCTTGGGCGCCCCAGCATTTT. Translating it yields CASSGDQGYLPWAPQHF.

The V gene is TRBV14, the J gene TRBJ2-7, with 11 bases matching TRBD1. V was pared by 5 bases and J by 6 bases, with 9 bases of the junction left unmatched. In germline, CDR1 is SGHDN, CDR2 FVKESK. The CDR3 loop spans 15 amino acids. CDR3 sequence reads: CASSSPVGTGGEQYF. Here the CDR3 DNA reads TGTGCCAGCAGCTCGCCGGTTGGGACAGGGGGCGAGCAGTACTTC. Full variable domain (outside the CDR3, taken from reference TRBV14 and TRBJ2-7): EAGVTQFPSHSVIEKGQTVTLRCDPISGHDNLYWYRRVMGKEIKFLLHFVKESKQDESGMPNNRFLAERTGGTYSTLKVQPAELEDSGVYFCASSSPVGTGGEQYFGPGTRLTVT.

The V gene is TRBV4-2, the J gene TRBJ2-2, with 8 positions matching TRBD1. The trim removed 2 bases at V and 4 bases at J, leaving 3 bases unmatched. The CDR3 runs to 15 residues. Per the germline V gene, CDR1 is LGHNA and CDR2 is YNFKEQ. The CDR3 is CASSQPTGATGELFF. CDR3 DNA sequence: TGTGCCAGCAGCCAACCGACAGGGGCCACCGGGGAGCTGTTTTTT.

The sample holds a few counts of this clone. This rearrangement joins TRBV9 to TRBJ2-3, with TRBD1 matching 8 bases. The J segment lost 3 bases and the V segment lost 2 bases, leaving 11 bases of the junction unmatched. The CDR3 runs 17 residues. Germline assignment: CDR1 SGDLS and CDR2 YYNGEE. CDR3 loop: CASSVSGVGTGTDTQYF. DNA for the CDR3: TGTGCCAGCAGCGTTAGCGGAGTGGGGACAGGTACAGATACGCAGTATTTT.

CDR3 nucleotide sequence: TGTGCCAGCAGTTTACGCCAGGCGGGATACGAGCAGTACTTC. Translation: CASSLRQAGYEQYF. The chain couples TRBV27 to TRBJ2-7, with D possibly TRBD2 on 6 matching bases. V lost 2 bases to trimming and J lost 4 bases, with 12 bases between them. This CDR3 has 14 amino acids. Germline V CDR1 and CDR2: MNHEY, SMNVEV (reference sequence).

Only a few counts were recorded for this clone. This chain links TRBV5-1 with TRBJ2-3; TRBD2 agrees at 8 bases. The ends lost 6 bases at V and 5 bases at J; junction bases unmatched: 8. This CDR3 spans 14 amino acids. Germline V gene sequence: CDR1 SGHRS, CDR2 YFSETQ. CDR3 nucleotide sequence: TGCGCCAGCAATTCGGGAGGGCTGAGAGATACGCAGTATTTT. This sequence encodes CASNSGGLRDTQYF.

This clone showed up just a few times. The gene calls are TRBV7-9 and TRBJ2-1; the D gene is possibly TRBD2 (6 bases). V lost 2 bases, J lost 12 bases, and 17 bases lay in between. The CDR3 has 14 amino acids. Germline V gene data show CDR1 as SEHNR and CDR2 as FQNEAQ (reference sequence). CDR3 nucleotides: TGTGCCAGCAGCTTACCGGGACGCCGGGACTGGCAGTTCTTC. It is translated as CASSLPGRRDWQFF.

The sample holds a few counts of this clone. V is TRBV4-1 and J is TRBJ1-5; D remains ambiguous. Trimming took off 1 base at V and 10 bases at J, with 17 bases between the two ends. The CDR3 consists of 15 residues. Germline assignment: CDR1 MGHRA and CDR2 YSYEKL. For the CDR3, the DNA is TGCGCCAGCAGCCAAGTCCTCGCGGATCTGAGACCCCAGCATTTT. This encodes CASSQVLADLRPQHF.

This clone was observed a few times. The rearrangement links TRBV5-1 to TRBJ2-1; possibly TRBD1 for D (5 bases). This CDR3 has 14 amino acids. Germline loops: CDR1 SGHRS, CDR2 YFSETQ. Trimming cost V 5 bases and J 0 bases, with 9 bases left between them. CDR3 in DNA: TGCGCCAGCAGTCCCAGGGCCTCCTACAATGAGCAGTTCTTC. Translating gives CASSPRASYNEQFF.

A single count supports this clone. The chain uses TRBV28 and TRBJ2-3; 10 bases match TRBD2. The germline CDR1 and CDR2 sequences are MDHEN and SYDVKM. V dropped 5 bases and J dropped 6; count of bases not matched to a gene: 5. The CDR3 is 14 residues long. This CDR3 is CASSLAGVSDTQYF. As DNA, the CDR3 is TGTGCCAGCAGTCTAGCGGGAGTTAGCGATACGCAGTATTTT.

This clone was recorded a few times. The V call is TRBV30, the J call TRBJ1-5; 7 nucleotides match TRBD1. The CDR3 spans 13 residues. The trim removed 5 bases at V and 4 bases at J, leaving 5 bases unmatched. Germline V gene lookup returns CDR1 GTSNPN and CDR2 SVGIG (reference sequence). The DNA for the CDR3 is TGTGCCTGGTCCCCGACAGGGAATCAGCCCCAGCATTTT. This encodes CAWSPTGNQPQHF.

In its sample, this clone was seen a few times. J is TRBJ2-1 and V is TRBV7-9, with a weak D call TRBD2 (6 bases). The CDR3 has 16 residues. Deletions cut 4 bases from V and 6 bases from J, with 19 bases between. Germline-derived CDR1 and CDR2 are SEHNR and FQNEAQ (reference sequence). CDR3 region: CASSSTPGVGGNEQFF. The CDR3 DNA reads as TGTGCCAGCAGCTCCACTCCGGGAGTTGGGGGCAATGAGCAGTTCTTC.

This clone was counted only a few times. This chain joins TRBV29-1 and TRBJ2-5, with 8 nucleotides matching TRBD1. There are 14 residues in the CDR3. V trimming: 7 bases; J trimming: 1 base; junction bases outside the gene matches: 8. Germline CDR1 and CDR2: SQVTM and ANQGSEA. Here the CDR3 reads CSGIMDRAQETQYF. CDR3 coding DNA: TGCAGCGGTATAATGGACAGGGCCCAAGAGACCCAGTACTTC.

This clone was seen only a few times. The chain recombines TRBV7-2 with TRBJ1-1; TRBD1 might be the D (5 bases). The CDR3 is made up of 18 amino acids. The germline gives CDR1 SGHTA, CDR2 FQGNSA. V was cut by 1 base and J by 0 bases, with 18 bases left in between. As DNA, the CDR3 is TGTGCCAGCAGCTTAGAGGAGTCGCGGGGGAGGATGAACACTGAAGCTTTCTTT. Amino acids: CASSLEESRGRMNTEAFF.

This clone was seen a handful of times. The rearrangement joins TRBV29-1 to TRBJ1-2, with D tentatively TRBD1 (5 bases). Germline values: CDR1 SQVTM, CDR2 ANQGSEA. The CDR3 runs 11 residues. Trimming removed 3 bases from V and 4 bases from J, with 6 bases in between. The CDR3 loop is CSVDGGYGYTF. The CDR3 bases are TGCAGCGTTGACGGGGGCTATGGCTACACCTTC.

The V gene is TRBV10-3, the J gene TRBJ2-1; 7 bases fit TRBD2. CDR1 is ENHRY, CDR2 SYGVKD, per germline. The CDR3 extends over 16 amino acids. Trimming took 6 bases from V and 5 from J; bases not matched to a gene: 13. The CDR3 here is CAISGAASGVNNEQFF. CDR3 nucleotides: TGTGCCATCAGCGGGGCGGCTAGCGGAGTCAACAATGAGCAGTTCTTC.

The rearrangement links TRBV28 to TRBJ1-1; no reliable D call. CDR1 is MDHEN and CDR2 is SYDVKM in the germline V gene. The V gene lost 5 bases and the J gene lost 7 bases, with 11 bases spanning the gap. CDR3 length: 12 amino acids. The CDR3 bases are TGTGCCAGCAGTCGAGCCCCGGGTGAAGCTTTCTTT. It specifies CASSRAPGEAFF.

This clone was observed a handful of times. This chain connects TRBV2 to TRBJ2-2; D is ambiguous. The V and J ends lost 6 bases and 4 bases respectively, with 15 bases between them. CDR3 length: 15 residues. Germline values: CDR1 SNHLY, CDR2 FYNNEI. The CDR3 DNA reads as TGTGCCAGCAGCGACCGACTGGGTTCCACCGGGGAGCTGTTTTTT. It translates to CASSDRLGSTGELFF.

The chain joins TRBV5-1 to TRBJ2-5, with 11 bases aligning to TRBD2. Trimming took 3 bases from V and 5 from J; bases not matched to a gene: 9. This CDR3 has 16 residues. From germline, CDR1 is SGHRS and CDR2 YFSETQ. CDR3 sequence: CASSWGTSGGGETQYF. In DNA, the CDR3 is TGCGCCAGCAGCTGGGGGACTAGCGGAGGAGGGGAGACCCAGTACTTC. Variable domain in full (rest from reference TRBV5-1 and TRBJ2-5): KAGVTQTPRYLIKTRGQQVTLSCSPISGHRSVSWYQQTPGQGLQFLFEYFSETQRNKGNFPGRFSGRQFSNSRSEMNVSTLELGDSALYLCASSWGTSGGGETQYFGPGTRLLVL.

This clone was counted a few times. The J gene is TRBJ2-7, the V gene TRBV7-9, with D tentatively TRBD2 (7 bases). Per the germline V gene, CDR1 is SEHNR and CDR2 is FQNEAQ (reference sequence). The CDR3 is made up of 16 amino acids. Trimming took 5 bases from V and 2 from J, leaving 19 bases between them. The CDR3 sequence is CASSPGASGSPYEQYF. Here the CDR3 DNA reads TGTGCCAGCAGCCCGGGGGCTAGCGGTAGCCCCTACGAGCAGTACTTC.

The chain has TRBV6-6 and TRBJ2-5; weak D call: TRBD1 (6 bases). CDR3 length equals 13 residues. Trimming cost V 6 bases and J 4 bases, with 12 bases left between them. The V gene's germline CDR1 is MNHNY and CDR2 SVGAGI (reference sequence). CDR3 residues: CASRNRVGETQYF. DNA for the CDR3: TGTGCCAGCAGAAACAGGGTTGGAGAGACCCAGTACTTC.

The table lists this clone with a few counts. The rearrangement links TRBV5-1 to TRBJ2-7; TRBD1 matches 9 bases. The CDR3 runs 13 residues. Trimming at V came to 2 bases and at J to 5 bases, leaving 2 bases not matched to a gene. The germline V gene encodes CDR1 SGHRS and CDR2 YFSETQ. The CDR3 DNA is TGCGCCAGCAGCTTACAGGGGGCCCACGAGCAGTACTTC. Translation: CASSLQGAHEQYF. The entire variable domain, with the rest obtained from reference TRBV5-1 and TRBJ2-7, is as follows: KAGVTQTPRYLIKTRGQQVTLSCSPISGHRSVSWYQQTPGQGLQFLFEYFSETQRNKGNFPGRFSGRQFSNSRSEMNVSTLELGDSALYLCASSLQGAHEQYFGPGTRLTVT.

This clone was counted only a few times. The chain has TRBV2 and TRBJ2-3; TRBD2 might be the D (6 bases). CDR1 is SNHLY and CDR2 is FYNNEI in the germline V gene. The V end lost 2 bases, the J end lost 0 bases, and 12 bases lay between the germline ends. This CDR3 has 16 residues. CDR3 bases: TGTGCCAGCAGTGAACTGGAGGGGACTAGCACAGATACGCAGTATTTT. Protein product: CASSELEGTSTDTQYF.

The genes are TRBV29-1 and TRBJ1-4, with D possibly TRBD1 on 5 matching bases. V was cut by 4 bases and J by 4 bases, with 16 bases left in between. Germline V gene sequence: CDR1 SQVTM, CDR2 ANQGSEA. The CDR3 sequence is 15 residues long. CDR3 bases: TGCAGCGTTGGGTTCTCGACAGCCATTAATGAAAAACTGTTTTTT. It yields the protein CSVGFSTAINEKLFF.

This clone was found a few times. The J gene is TRBJ2-1, the V gene TRBV9, with 11 positions matching TRBD2. CDR3 length: 15 amino acids. V shed 4 bases and J 4 bases; nucleotides not matched to a gene: 4. CDR1 and CDR2 from the germline V gene are SGDLS and YYNGEE. CDR3: CASSQTSGKYNEQFF. In nucleotides, the CDR3 is TGTGCCAGCAGCCAGACTAGCGGGAAATACAATGAGCAGTTCTTC. Variable domain in full (rest from reference TRBV9 and TRBJ2-1): DSGVTQTPKHLITATGQRVTLRCSPRSGDLSVYWYQQSLDQGLQFLIQYYNGEERAKGNILERFSAQQFPDLHSELNLSSLELGDSALYFCASSQTSGKYNEQFFGPGTRLTVL.

The chain links TRBV25-1 to TRBJ2-3; 10 bases fit TRBD1. V dropped 1 base and J dropped 1; count of bases not matched to a gene: 5. The CDR3 consists of 17 residues. Germline values: CDR1 MGHDK, CDR2 SYGVNS. In DNA, the CDR3 is TGTGCCAGCAGTGAATCTTTCGGGACAGGGGGCACAGATACGCAGTATTTT. The encoded protein is CASSESFGTGGTDTQYF.

This clone was seen a few times. The chain recombines TRBV9 with TRBJ2-1; D uncertain. The CDR3 is made up of 15 amino acids. In germline, CDR1 is SGDLS, CDR2 YYNGEE. Trimming pared 1 base from V and 0 bases from J, leaving 8 bases between. The CDR3 protein is CASSVTLSSYNEQFF. The CDR3 bases are TGTGCCAGCAGCGTAACCCTAAGCTCCTACAATGAGCAGTTCTTC.

The chain employs TRBV27 and TRBJ2-1, with 12 bases matching TRBD2. Looked up from germline, CDR1 is MNHEY and CDR2 is SMNVEV (reference sequence). V shed 5 bases and J 5 bases; nucleotides not matched to a gene: 1. The CDR3 loop spans 14 amino acids. The CDR3 sequence is CASSRLAGDNEQFF. In DNA, the CDR3 is TGTGCCAGCAGTCGACTAGCGGGGGACAATGAGCAGTTCTTC.